This T cell receptor beta chain was sequenced for a study of long-term antiretroviral therapy in people with HIV. Study information: The 2015 immediate-ART recommendation was preceded by the earliest samples by about a decade.

The germline V gene has CDR1 MGHRA and CDR2 YSYEKL. Trimming at V came to 0 bases and at J to 6 bases, leaving 13 bases not matched to a gene. This CDR3 is 17 amino acids long. Version v3.0 of the immunoSEQ assay was performed at survey level. Method: immunoSEQ multiplex PCR; TCRdb's copy keeps in-frame clones and lacks some. Of 16,000 or so clones in the sample, approximately 81% were seen once. The rearrangement links TRBV4-1 to TRBJ2-5; 7 bases match TRBD1. This clonotype was obtained from a woman between 35 and 50 years old with HIV. The starting material was unsorted PBMCs, obtained 0.5 years after starting antiretroviral therapy. The CDR3 DNA reads TGCGCCAGCAGCCAAGATTACGAAGGGGGCGGAGGAAAGACCCAGTACTTC. Translation: CASSQDYEGGGGKTQYF.